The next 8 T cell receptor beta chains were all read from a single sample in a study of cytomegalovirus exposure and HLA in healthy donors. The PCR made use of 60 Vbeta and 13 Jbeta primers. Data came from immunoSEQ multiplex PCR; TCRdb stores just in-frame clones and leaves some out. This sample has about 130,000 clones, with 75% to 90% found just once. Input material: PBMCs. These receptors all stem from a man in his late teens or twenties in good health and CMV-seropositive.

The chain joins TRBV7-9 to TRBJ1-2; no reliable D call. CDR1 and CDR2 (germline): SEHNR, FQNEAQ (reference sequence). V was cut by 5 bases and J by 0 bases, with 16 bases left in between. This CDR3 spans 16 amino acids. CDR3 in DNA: TGTGCCAGCAGCAATAGGGAGGCAGAAGCTAACTATGGCTACACCTTC. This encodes CASSNREAEANYGYTF.

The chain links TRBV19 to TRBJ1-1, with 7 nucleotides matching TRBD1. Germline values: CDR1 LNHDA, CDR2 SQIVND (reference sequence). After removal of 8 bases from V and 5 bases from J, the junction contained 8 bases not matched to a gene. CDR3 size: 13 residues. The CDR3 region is CASALTGRTEAFF. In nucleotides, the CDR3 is TGTGCCAGTGCCCTGACAGGGAGGACTGAAGCTTTCTTT.

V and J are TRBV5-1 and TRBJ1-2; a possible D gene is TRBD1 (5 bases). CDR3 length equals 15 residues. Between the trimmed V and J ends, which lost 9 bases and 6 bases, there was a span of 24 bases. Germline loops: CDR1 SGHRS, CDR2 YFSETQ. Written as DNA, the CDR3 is TGCGCCATCAGGGTTACTCAGGACCCGGGGAATGGCTACACCTTC. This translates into CAIRVTQDPGNGYTF.

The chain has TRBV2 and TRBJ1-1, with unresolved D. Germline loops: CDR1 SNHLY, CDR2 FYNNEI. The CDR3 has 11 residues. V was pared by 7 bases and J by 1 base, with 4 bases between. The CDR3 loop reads CASTRNTEAFF. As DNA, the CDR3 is TGTGCCAGCACCAGGAACACTGAAGCTTTCTTT.

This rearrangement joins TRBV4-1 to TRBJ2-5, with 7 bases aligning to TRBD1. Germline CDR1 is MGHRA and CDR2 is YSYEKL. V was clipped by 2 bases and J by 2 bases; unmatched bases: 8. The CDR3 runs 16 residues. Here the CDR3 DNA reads TGCGCCAGCAGCCAACCGACAGGGAGAAATCAAGAGACCCAGTACTTC. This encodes CASSQPTGRNQETQYF.

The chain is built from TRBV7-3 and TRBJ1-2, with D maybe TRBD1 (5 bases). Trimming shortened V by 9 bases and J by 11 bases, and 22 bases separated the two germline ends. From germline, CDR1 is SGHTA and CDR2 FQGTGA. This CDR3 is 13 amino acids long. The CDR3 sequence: CASSPSGAFPYTF. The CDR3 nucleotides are TGTGCCAGTTCCCCCTCTGGGGCATTTCCATACACCTTC.

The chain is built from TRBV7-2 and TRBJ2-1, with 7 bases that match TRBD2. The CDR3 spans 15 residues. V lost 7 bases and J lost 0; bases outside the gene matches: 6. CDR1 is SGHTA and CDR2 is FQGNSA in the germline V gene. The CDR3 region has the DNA TGTGCCAGCATCGTGGGGGGGTCCTCCTACAATGAGCAGTTCTTC. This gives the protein CASIVGGSSYNEQFF.

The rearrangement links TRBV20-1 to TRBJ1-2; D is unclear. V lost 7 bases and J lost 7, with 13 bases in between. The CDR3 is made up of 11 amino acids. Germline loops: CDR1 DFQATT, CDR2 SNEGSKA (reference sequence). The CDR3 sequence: CSVFTYPGYTF. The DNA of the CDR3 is TGCAGTGTTTTCACTTACCCTGGCTACACCTTC.